The present T cell receptor beta chain was sequenced within a study of Ad26.COV2.S vaccination and SARS-CoV-2 variants (dated by TCRdb to the early 2020s). For context, the study as a whole: Vaccine-arm donors were drawn from COV1001, a multicentre, randomized, double-blind, placebo-controlled phase I-IIa trial of Ad26.COV2.S in healthy adults. Dosing of Ad26.COV2.S was intramuscular, at either 5x10^10 or 1x10^11 viral particles, delivered as one shot or as two shots spaced 56 days apart. The specificity and breadth of SARS-CoV-2-reactive T cell receptors after Ad26.COV2.S vaccination were assessed by TCRbeta repertoire sequencing. The TCR-sequenced set comprised approximately 30 samples: around 20 Ad26.COV2.S vaccine recipients, 5 placebo recipients and 8 SARS-CoV-2 convalescent individuals. Trial participants were randomized into five groups of five: low-dose or high-dose Ad26.COV2.S given once or twice, or placebo on both occasions. Throughout the experiments and outcome assessment, investigators stayed blinded to trial group allocation.

What the authors observed across the whole study: Higher spike-specific TCR breadth was observed in Ad26.COV2.S recipients than in placebo recipients (P = 0.0014). According to the authors, total T cell responses may have been underestimated by the TCR breadth and depth analyses. Vaccine and placebo recipients had similar non-spike TCR breadth, a finding consistent with the vaccine containing only spike. After vaccination, spike-specific CD8+ and CD4+ T cell responses were reported to show substantial breadth. Comparing responses between vaccine doses or regimens was not something the study was powered to do.

Worth noting for this clone: No antigen is known for it. No base quality information exists; no much larger clone differs at one position.

TCRbeta CDR3 regions were sequenced with the immunoSEQ Assay. After extraction, genomic DNA underwent amplification by bias-controlled multiplex PCR, followed by high-throughput sequencing. The authors' analysis ran thus. To quantify the absolute abundance of every unique TCRbeta CDR3 region, sequences were collapsed and filtered. T cell fraction was estimated by normalizing TCRbeta template counts to usable DNA, which was measured by amplifying reference genes present in all nucleated cells. Repertoire TCRs were annotated as SARS-CoV-2-specific when V gene, CDR3 amino acid sequence and J gene were exactly matched to a known reactive TCR set. MIRA supplied the reference SARS-CoV-2 TCR set, which was filtered for enrichment in COVID-19-positive ImmuneCODE repertoires so that public or cross-reactive TCRs were removed. Using the MIRA antigens, annotated TCRs were further analysed by specific ORF or by position within an ORF. Breadth was defined as the number of annotated unique rearrangements divided by the total number of unique productive rearrangements, and depth was defined as the summed frequency of the annotated unique rearrangements. Group comparisons of TCR breadth used two-sided Wilcoxon rank-sum tests. TCRdb's version of the immuneACCESS table is confined to in-frame rearrangements and falls short of the full clone set. An unresolved V gene accounts for under half of the shortfall where checked; the remainder is of unknown origin. The DNA was the basis for D and trimming; V, J and clone size are from that table. Here the sample has about 460,000 clones; about nine tenths occur a single time. The ten most abundant clones make up 1.5% to 2% of the sample.

A distance of 8 bases separates the germline ends of V and J, which lose 5 bases and 1 base respectively. CDR1 LGHNA and CDR2 YSLEER were looked up in the germline V gene. The CDR3 holds 13 amino acids from the cysteine to the phenylalanine. Only the CDR3 DNA is retained, 39 bases long and in frame from the first base. Per the publication, the treatment or condition label means: over 15 received Ad26.COV2.S at low or high dose, single or two shots; about five received placebo; per-sample allocation not given. For vaccine and placebo recipients, the sequenced repertoires came from samples collected on day 63 after the first injection. In Cohort 1b, about two dozen adults aged 18-55 years were enrolled at a single site in Boston, USA, between 29 July and 7 August 2020. Ad26.COV2.S was a replication-incompetent adenovirus type 26 vector expressing a prefusion-stabilized SARS-CoV-2 spike protein from the original Wuhan strain.

Sequencing used peripheral blood, obtained in a trial of Ad26.COV2.S vaccine versus placebo. The receptor's source is a person between 18 and 65 years old who received the Ad26.COV2.S COVID-19 vaccine or a placebo. The chain is made from TRBV4-3 and TRBJ1-1; no D segment can be confidently identified. The CDR3 loop reads CASSWGGNTEAFF. The nucleotides are TGCGCCAGCAGCTGGGGAGGGAACACTGAAGCTTTCTTT.